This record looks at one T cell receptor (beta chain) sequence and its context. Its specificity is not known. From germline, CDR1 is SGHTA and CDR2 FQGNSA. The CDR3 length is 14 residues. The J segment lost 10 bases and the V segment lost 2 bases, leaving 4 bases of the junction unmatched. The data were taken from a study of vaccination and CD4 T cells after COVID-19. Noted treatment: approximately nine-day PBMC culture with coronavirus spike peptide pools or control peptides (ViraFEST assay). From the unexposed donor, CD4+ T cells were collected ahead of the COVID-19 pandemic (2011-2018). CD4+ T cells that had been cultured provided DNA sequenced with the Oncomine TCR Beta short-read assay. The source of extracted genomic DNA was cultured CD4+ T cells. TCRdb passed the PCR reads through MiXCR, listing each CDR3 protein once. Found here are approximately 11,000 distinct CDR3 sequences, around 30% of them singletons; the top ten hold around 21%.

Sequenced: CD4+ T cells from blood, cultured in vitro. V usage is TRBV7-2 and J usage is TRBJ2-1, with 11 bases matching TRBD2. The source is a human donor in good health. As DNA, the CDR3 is TGTGCCAGCAGCTTACTAGCGGGAGGTGGGGAGCAGTTCTTC. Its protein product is CASSLLAGGGEQFF.